This record looks at one T cell receptor beta chain sequence and its context. The sample originates from a study of OX40 agonist ivuxolimab in advanced cancers. Turning to the study itself: The study enrolled dose-escalation patients with hepatocellular carcinoma, melanoma, renal cell or head and neck cancer. Partial responses were achieved by three patients, one with hepatocellular carcinoma and two with cutaneous melanoma.

Using immunoSEQ multiplex PCR, the repertoire was profiled, and TCRdb retains in-frame clones only, with some absent. This table holds tens of thousands of clones, 75% to 80% found once. Trimming took off 7 bases at V and 4 bases at J, with 15 bases between the two ends. Germline CDR1 and CDR2: MRHNA and SNTAGT. The length of the CDR3 is 14 residues. This TCR came from an adult with an advanced solid tumor such as melanoma, head and neck, liver or kidney cancer. The sample was CD4+ or CD8+ T cells sorted from blood, taken in a trial of the OX40 agonist ivuxolimab. J is TRBJ2-3 and V is TRBV6-4; tentatively, D is TRBD2 (5 bases). CDR3 amino acids: CASTFSLAADTQYF. As DNA, the CDR3 is TGTGCCAGCACTTTCAGTCTAGCTGCAGATACGCAGTATTTT.